One and the same sample provided the 14 T cell receptor beta chains below, sequenced in a study of regulatory T cells in long-lasting Graves disease. Time point meaning: newly diagnosed GD, antithyroid drugs for less than 3 months. The TCR library was made from RNA extracted from PBMCs. Through Arm-PCR of CDR3 regions and iRepertoire HTBI primers, TCR beta libraries were built. TCRdb re-called the multiplex PCR reads through MiXCR, storing one row per CDR3 protein. The sample contains roughly 610,000 distinct CDR3 sequences, 15% to 20% of which appear only once. These same data were also listed under a study on T cells in Graves' hyperthyroidism and ophthalmopathy.

The starting material was peripheral blood mononuclear cells (PBMCs), obtained at new diagnosis, from a patient treated with antithyroid drugs. The receptors derive from a man younger than 30 with Graves disease.

This clonotype was detected many times. The chain has TRBV15 and TRBJ2-7; no clear D gene. The V gene lost 0 bases and the J gene lost 2 bases, with 11 bases spanning the gap. Germline V gene lookup returns CDR1 LNHNV and CDR2 YYDKDF (reference sequence). The CDR3 extends over 15 amino acids. The CDR3 loop reads CATSRDRIRTYEQYF. The DNA for the CDR3 is TGTGCCACCAGCAGAGATCGGATAAGAACCTACGAGCAGTACTTC.

The J gene is TRBJ2-1, the V gene TRBV6-1; 12 bases are shared with TRBD2. Germline-derived CDR1 and CDR2 are MNHNS and SASEGT. V was clipped by 6 bases and J by 4 bases; unmatched bases: 1. The CDR3 contains 14 residues. CDR3 region: CASRTSGGYNEQFF. DNA for the CDR3: TGTGCCAGCAGGACTAGCGGGGGATACAATGAGCAGTTCTTC.

This clonotype appeared many times. The gene calls are TRBV6-1 and TRBJ2-7; 9 bases align to TRBD2. Unmatched junction bases numbered 13, after V lost 7 bases and J lost 0 bases. Germline V gives CDR1 MNHNS, CDR2 SASEGT. The CDR3 has 17 amino acids. DNA for the CDR3: TGTGCCAGCAACAAAGCGGGGGGCCCAGGAGCCTCCTACGAGCAGTACTTC. It encodes CASNKAGGPGASYEQYF.

There are many counts of this clonotype. The rearrangement uses TRBV11-3 and TRBJ2-7, with D possibly TRBD1 on 6 matching bases. The V end lost 5 bases, the J end lost 2 bases, and 13 bases lay between the germline ends. There are 14 residues in the CDR3. Germline values: CDR1 SGHNT, CDR2 YENEEA. The CDR3 region has the DNA TGTGCCAGCAGCCCACGGGCAGGGGCCTACGAGCAGTACTTC. It yields the protein CASSPRAGAYEQYF.

This clonotype was counted between two and nine times. The chain combines TRBV19 with TRBJ1-2; TRBD1 matches at 9 bases. The CDR3 has 13 amino acids. V shed 7 bases, J shed 4 bases, and the junction held 4 bases outside the gene matches. Looked up from germline, CDR1 is LNHDA and CDR2 is SQIVND (reference sequence). CDR3 sequence (DNA): TGTGCCAGTACCGAGACAGGGGGCTATGGCTACACCTTC. The encoded protein is CASTETGGYGYTF.

This clonotype was recorded a few times. The chain recombines TRBV27 with TRBJ1-1; TRBD1 matches 7 bases. CDR1 and CDR2 (germline): MNHEY, SMNVEV (reference sequence). Trimming cost V 10 bases and J 1 base; bases outside gene matches: 6. This CDR3 is 13 amino acids long. DNA for the CDR3: TGTGCCACCCAGGGGGTGCGGAACACTGAAGCTTTCTTT. Protein sequence: CATQGVRNTEAFF.

This clonotype was seen ten or more times. The chain uses TRBV30 and TRBJ2-7; D is unresolved. V lost 0 bases, J lost 6 bases, and 12 bases lay in between. The CDR3 is made up of 13 amino acids. Looked up from germline, CDR1 is GTSNPN and CDR2 is SVGIG (reference sequence). The CDR3 region is CAWSVRAGGEQYF. The CDR3, as DNA: TGTGCCTGGAGTGTACGGGCTGGCGGCGAGCAGTACTTC.

There are a few counts of this clonotype. CDR3 DNA: TGCGCCAGCAGCCAAGGTTTCGGGGAAGAGACCCAGTACTTC. It yields the protein CASSQGFGEETQYF. This sequence joins TRBV4-1 and TRBJ2-5; TRBD2 might be the D (5 bases). V lost 1 base, J lost 3 bases, and 9 bases lay in between. The germline CDR1 and CDR2 sequences are MGHRA and YSYEKL. This CDR3 is built from 14 residues.

This clonotype was detected once. This may come from a read error, since a much larger clone is one base off. CDR3 in DNA: TGCGCCAGCAGCCAAGAGGGACAGAACTACGAGCAGTACTTC. Residues: CASSQEGQNYEQYF. J is TRBJ2-7 and V is TRBV4-1, with 7 bases lining up with TRBD1. The germline V gene has CDR1 MGHRA and CDR2 YSYEKL. This CDR3 is built from 14 residues. V lost 0 bases, J lost 3 bases, and 2 bases stayed unmatched.

This clonotype was seen ten or more times. The gene calls are TRBV20-1 and TRBJ2-1, with 8 bases lining up with TRBD2. This CDR3 has 13 residues. Germline CDR1 and CDR2: DFQATT and SNEGSKA (reference sequence). With 8 bases clipped from V and 4 bases from J, the junction kept 7 bases outside the gene matches. CDR3 in amino acids: CSTAAGVYNEQFF. The CDR3 coding sequence is TGCAGTACGGCAGCGGGAGTTTACAATGAGCAGTTCTTC.

This clonotype has more than one count but fewer than ten. The V gene is TRBV20-1, the J gene TRBJ1-5, with a weak D call TRBD1 (6 bases). This CDR3 has 13 residues. Germline assignment: CDR1 DFQATT and CDR2 SNEGSKA (reference sequence). V was clipped by 4 bases and J by 7 bases, with 14 bases between them. The CDR3 loop reads CSAIYRAEQPQHF. CDR3 nucleotide sequence: TGCAGTGCTATCTACAGGGCAGAGCAGCCCCAGCATTTT.

The chain joins TRBV10-1 to TRBJ1-1; 8 nucleotides match TRBD1. Germline loops: CDR1 WNHNN, CDR2 SYGVQD (reference sequence). This CDR3 has 18 residues. J gave up 1 base and V 2 bases, and 12 bases lay outside the gene matches. The CDR3 region is CASSEPLMTGAQNTEAFF. The CDR3 DNA sequence: TGCGCCAGCAGTGAGCCTCTAATGACAGGGGCTCAGAACACTGAAGCTTTCTTT.

The chain uses TRBV5-1 and TRBJ2-1, with 9 bases fitting TRBD1. J lost 1 base, V lost 4 bases, and 9 bases had no gene match. Germline loops: CDR1 SGHRS, CDR2 YFSETQ. The CDR3 has 17 amino acids. The CDR3 DNA sequence: TGCGCCAGCAGCCCTGGACAGGGGACAGGGTCCTACAATGAGCAGTTCTTC. Amino acid sequence: CASSPGQGTGSYNEQFF.

This clonotype was seen repeatedly, ten times or more. The V gene is TRBV28, the J gene TRBJ1-1, with D perhaps TRBD1 (5 bases). The CDR3 covers 15 residues. Germline CDR1 is MDHEN and CDR2 is SYDVKM. V was cut by 6 bases and J by 0 bases, with 14 bases left in between. CDR3 sequence reads: CASSATAPLNTEAFF. CDR3 coding DNA: TGTGCCAGCAGCGCGACAGCCCCCTTGAACACTGAAGCTTTCTTT.